This T cell receptor (beta chain) is from a study of blood T cell repertoires in COVID-19. Overall study: There were acute and convalescent COVID-19 samples, and they came from the United States, Italy and Spain. T cells, B-cell-depleted T cells, or PBMCs supplied cDNA or gDNA.

The authors' processing: Using reference gene primer amplification, nucleated cell counts were estimated. Sequencing used immunoSEQ multiplex PCR; TCRdb keeps in-frame clones, though not all of them. The V and J calls and the clone size are those of that table, but D and trimming were determined from the DNA. The table shows roughly 290,000 clones, with 87% occurring only once. Germline CDR1 reads LGHDT; CDR2 reads YNNKEL (reference sequence). There are 14 residues in the CDR3. V lost 0 bases and J lost 7, with 12 bases in between. The chain combines TRBV3-1 (or the pseudogene TRBV3-2) with TRBJ2-5; tentative D call: TRBD2 (7 bases). The TCR sequence derives from a woman aged 45-60 years who had recovered from COVID-19. Sequencing input: peripheral blood. Here the CDR3 DNA reads TGTGCCAGCAGCCAAGACAGGAGGGGGGGGACCCAGTACTTC. Translation gives CASSQDRRGGTQYF.